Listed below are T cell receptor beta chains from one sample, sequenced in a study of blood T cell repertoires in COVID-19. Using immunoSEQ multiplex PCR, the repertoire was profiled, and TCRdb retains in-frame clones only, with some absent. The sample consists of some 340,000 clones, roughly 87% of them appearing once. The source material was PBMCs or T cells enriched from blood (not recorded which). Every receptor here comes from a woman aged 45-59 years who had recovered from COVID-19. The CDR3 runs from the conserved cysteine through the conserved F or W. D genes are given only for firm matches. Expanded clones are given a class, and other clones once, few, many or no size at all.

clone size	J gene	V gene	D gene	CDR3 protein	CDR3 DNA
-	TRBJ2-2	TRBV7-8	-	CASSQRGANTGELFF	TGTGCCAGCAGCCAACGGGGGGCAAACACCGGGGAGCTGTTTTTT
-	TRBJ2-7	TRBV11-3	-	CASSVDSTYEQYF	TGTGCCAGCAGCGTGGACAGCACCTACGAGCAGTACTTC
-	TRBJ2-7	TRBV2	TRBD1	CASSDRTGTYEQYF	TGTGCCAGCAGTGACAGGACAGGGACCTACGAGCAGTACTTC
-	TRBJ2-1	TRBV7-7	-	CASSPLRLREQFF	TGTGCCAGCAGCCCACTACGTCTCCGTGAGCAGTTCTTC
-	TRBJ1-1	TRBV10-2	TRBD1	CASSESGGLNTEAFF	TGCGCCAGCAGTGAGTCAGGGGGCTTGAACACTGAAGCTTTCTTT
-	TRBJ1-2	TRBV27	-	CASSLLGQETNYGYTF	TGTGCCAGCAGTTTATTGGGACAAGAAACTAACTATGGCTACACCTTC
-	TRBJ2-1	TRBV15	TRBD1	CATSSGRQGYEQFF	TGTGCCACCAGCAGCGGTCGACAGGGGTATGAGCAGTTCTTC
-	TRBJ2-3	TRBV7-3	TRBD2	CASSSGLAWGTDTQYF	TGTGCCAGCAGCTCCGGACTAGCGTGGGGCACAGATACGCAGTATTTT
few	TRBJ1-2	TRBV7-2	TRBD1	CASSSTGGDFGYTF	TGTGCCAGCAGCTCGACAGGGGGGGACTTCGGCTACACCTTC
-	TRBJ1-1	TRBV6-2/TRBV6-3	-	CASSPRRLGDNTEAFF	TGTGCCAGCAGTCCCCGCCGTCTAGGAGACAACACTGAAGCTTTCTTT
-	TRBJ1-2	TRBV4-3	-	CASSQGLGSSYGYTF	TGCGCCAGCAGCCAAGGTCTCGGGAGTTCGTATGGCTACACCTTC